Each of the 25 T cell receptor beta chains below was sequenced from the same sample in a study of cytomegalovirus exposure and HLA in healthy donors. It was with 60 Vbeta and 13 Jbeta primers that the PCR ran. Clones were read by immunoSEQ multiplex PCR, and TCRdb kept only the in-frame ones, dropping some. The sample has 180,000 or so clones, about four fifths seen once. The sample was PBMCs. These receptors were collected from a young woman in good health and CMV-seropositive.

V and J are TRBV6-6 and TRBJ2-7, with D perhaps TRBD1 (6 bases). The CDR3 loop spans 15 amino acids. Germline V gene data show CDR1 as MNHNY and CDR2 as SVGAGI (reference sequence). V shed 2 bases and J shed 3 bases, with 14 bases lying between them. CDR3 nucleotide sequence: TGTGCCAGCAGTTACGACTCCGGGACATTCTACGAGCAGTACTTC. Its translation is CASSYDSGTFYEQYF.

The rearrangement links TRBV27 to TRBJ2-7; possible D gene TRBD1, 6 bases. CDR1 and CDR2 (germline): MNHEY, SMNVEV (reference sequence). The CDR3 runs 17 residues. Trimming stripped 5 bases from V and 1 base from J, with 21 bases between. The CDR3: CASSTYPTGFLSYEQYF. CDR3 coding DNA: TGTGCCAGCAGTACATACCCCACAGGGTTTCTTTCCTACGAGCAGTACTTC.

This chain uses TRBV4-1 with TRBJ2-7; D is undetermined. V was pared by 1 base and J by 2 bases, with 6 bases between. Germline lookup yields CDR1 MGHRA and CDR2 YSYEKL. This CDR3 region has 13 residues. The CDR3 DNA sequence: TGCGCCAGCAGCCAAGCACAGACCTACGAGCAGTACTTC. This sequence encodes CASSQAQTYEQYF.

This clone was picked up one time. Sequence at one end of the junction differs from germline and may be a read error. This chain uses TRBV11-3 with TRBJ2-7, with D perhaps TRBD1 (6 bases). Germline V gives CDR1 SGHNT, CDR2 YENEEA. The CDR3 has 12 amino acids. The CDR3 sequence is CASSLGAGERYF. CDR3 bases: TGTGCCAGCAGCTTAGGGGCAGGGGAGCGGTACTTC.

The V call is TRBV9, the J call TRBJ1-1, with 9 bases lining up with TRBD1. In germline, CDR1 is SGDLS, CDR2 YYNGEE. With 3 bases clipped from V and 4 bases from J, the junction kept 7 bases outside the gene matches. The CDR3 runs to 15 residues. CDR3 in DNA: TGTGCCAGCAGCGGAACGGGACAGGGCTTCACTGAAGCTTTCTTT. This translates into CASSGTGQGFTEAFF.

There are a few counts of this clone. The J gene is TRBJ1-2, the V gene TRBV6-1, with a possible D match to TRBD1 (6 bases). The germline V and J ends were trimmed by 2 bases and 13 bases, with 11 bases remaining between them. The length of the CDR3 is 11 residues. Germline V gives CDR1 MNHNS, CDR2 SASEGT. CDR3 sequence reads: CASSESIQGTF. The CDR3 nucleotides are TGTGCCAGCAGTGAAAGTATACAGGGCACCTTC.

The chain uses TRBV6-5 and TRBJ2-7; 10 nucleotides line up with TRBD1. V gave up 0 bases and J gave up 6 bases; unmatched junction bases: 5. The germline CDR1 and CDR2 sequences are MNHEY and SVGAGI. The CDR3 covers 15 residues. The CDR3 here is CASSYSLTGGGEQYF. CDR3 coding DNA: TGTGCCAGCAGTTACTCTTTGACAGGGGGCGGCGAGCAGTACTTC.

This clone occurred a few times. The rearrangement links TRBV27 to TRBJ2-1; TRBD2 might be the D (6 bases). This CDR3 contains 13 residues. CDR1 is MNHEY and CDR2 is SMNVEV in the germline V gene (reference sequence). Trimming stripped 5 bases from V and 4 bases from J, with 9 bases between. The CDR3 protein is CASSPGTYNEQFF. The DNA for the CDR3 is TGTGCCAGCAGTCCCGGGACTTACAATGAGCAGTTCTTC.

The chain links TRBV7-9 to TRBJ2-7; 7 positions match TRBD2. V lost 5 bases, J lost 2 bases, and 9 bases stayed unmatched. The CDR3 contains 15 residues. Germline values: CDR1 SEHNR, CDR2 FQNEAQ (reference sequence). The CDR3 DNA is TGTGCCAGCAGCCAACAGTCCGCGGGGGCCTACGAGCAGTACTTC. Protein: CASSQQSAGAYEQYF.

This chain joins TRBV2 and TRBJ2-5; D possibly corresponds to TRBD1 (5 bases). V was trimmed by 1 base and J by 2 bases, leaving 5 bases between them. Germline assignment: CDR1 SNHLY and CDR2 FYNNEI. This CDR3 is 13 amino acids long. CDR3 nucleotides: TGTGCCAGCAGTGAAGGACAGCAAGAGACCCAGTACTTC. This gives the protein CASSEGQQETQYF.

The chain employs TRBV2 and TRBJ2-3; D is unresolved. Germline CDR1 is SNHLY and CDR2 is FYNNEI. CDR3 length equals 14 residues. The V end lost 3 bases, the J end lost 2 bases, and 9 bases lay between the germline ends. CDR3 coding DNA: TGTGCCAGCAGTGACCCTATAACCACAGATACGCAGTATTTT. Translating gives CASSDPITTDTQYF.

The chain uses TRBV7-3 and TRBJ1-2, with TRBD1 identical over 7 bases. CDR3 length: 15 residues. Germline V gene sequence: CDR1 SGHTA, CDR2 FQGTGA. With V trimmed by 1 base and J by 8 bases, 10 bases remained unmatched. The DNA of the CDR3 is TGTGCCAGCAGCTTAATGTCGGGAGGGGGCTGGGGCTACACCTTC. Protein sequence: CASSLMSGGGWGYTF.

The chain links TRBV7-9 to TRBJ2-7; 7 nucleotides agree with TRBD1. Germline V CDR1 and CDR2: SEHNR, FQNEAQ (reference sequence). The CDR3 totals 13 residues. J lost 4 bases, V lost 2 bases, and 2 bases had no gene match. The CDR3 loop is CASSLPTGYEQYF. CDR3 DNA sequence: TGTGCCAGCAGCTTACCGACAGGGTACGAGCAGTACTTC.

This chain connects TRBV9 to TRBJ2-1, with D perhaps matching TRBD2 (6 bases). Germline values: CDR1 SGDLS, CDR2 YYNGEE. V shed 0 bases and J shed 3 bases, with 10 bases lying between them. This CDR3 comprises 15 residues. The CDR3, as DNA: TGTGCCAGCAGCGTAGCGGGGGAAAACTACAATGAGCAGTTCTTC. Its protein is CASSVAGENYNEQFF.

The J gene is TRBJ1-1, the V gene TRBV29-1; a possible D gene is TRBD1 (6 bases). The CDR3 has 11 residues. Germline CDR1 SQVTM, CDR2 ANQGSEA. V was pared by 4 bases and J by 8 bases, with 11 bases between. CDR3 coding DNA: TGCAGCGTTGTTGGGACACGAGAAGCTTTCTTT. This translates into CSVVGTREAFF.

The chain joins TRBV27 to TRBJ1-5, with 9 bases identical to TRBD1. The trim removed 4 bases at V and 5 bases at J, leaving 3 bases unmatched. This CDR3 is 14 amino acids long. Germline V lookup: CDR1 MNHEY, CDR2 SMNVEV (reference sequence). In DNA, the CDR3 is TGTGCCAGCAGTTGGACAGGGGTCGATCAGCCCCAGCATTTT. Protein sequence: CASSWTGVDQPQHF.

V is TRBV7-8 and J is TRBJ1-1; possible D gene TRBD1, 5 bases. The CDR3 consists of 14 residues. Germline V gives CDR1 SGHVS, CDR2 FQNEAQ. V was trimmed by 1 base and J by 4 bases, leaving 10 bases between them. CDR3 residues: CASSLGAGGTEAFF. CDR3 nucleotides: TGTGCCAGCAGCTTAGGGGCGGGGGGCACTGAAGCTTTCTTT.

V gene TRBV9 combines with J gene TRBJ1-6; tentative D call: TRBD1 (5 bases). V was shortened by 4 bases and J by 0 bases, with 8 bases between the two germline ends. The CDR3 has 15 amino acids. In germline, CDR1 is SGDLS, CDR2 YYNGEE. CDR3 sequence: CASSLTDSYNSPLHF. In nucleotides, the CDR3 is TGTGCCAGCAGCTTGACAGACTCCTATAATTCACCCCTCCACTTT.

The V and J genes are TRBV7-9 and TRBJ2-7; D is perhaps TRBD1 (6 bases). Germline CDR1 reads SEHNR; CDR2 reads FQNEAQ (reference sequence). The CDR3 runs to 12 residues. With 6 bases removed from V and 4 bases from J, the gap between germline ends came to 10 bases. This CDR3 reads CASSSTGYEQYF. The CDR3, as DNA: TGTGCCAGCAGTTCGACAGGATACGAGCAGTACTTC.

Written as DNA, the CDR3 is TGTGCCAGCAGCTTAGGGCGGACTAGATCAGATACGCAGTATTTT. Its protein product is CASSLGRTRSDTQYF. V gene TRBV7-3 combines with J gene TRBJ2-3, with 7 bases identical to TRBD2. The V and J ends lost 2 bases and 4 bases, in that order; junction bases with no gene match: 6. Germline assignment: CDR1 SGHTA and CDR2 FQGTGA. CDR3 length: 15 amino acids.

This sequence joins TRBV6-5 and TRBJ1-2, with TRBD1 matching 11 bases. Trimming took 6 bases from V and 6 from J; bases not matched to a gene: 9. CDR1 is MNHEY and CDR2 is SVGAGI in the germline V gene. The CDR3 runs to 15 residues. The CDR3 region is CASRNYRDRGDGYTF. Written as DNA, the CDR3 is TGTGCCAGCAGGAACTACCGGGACAGGGGGGATGGCTACACCTTC.

V and J are TRBV15 and TRBJ1-5, with 7 positions matching TRBD1. The CDR3 consists of 15 residues. Germline trimming cut 5 bases from V and 6 bases from J; bases unmatched to any gene: 10. Germline CDR1 and CDR2: LNHNV and YYDKDF (reference sequence). CDR3 nucleotides: TGTGCCACCAGCTATGGGGGGTCAGGGGGTCAGCCCCAGCATTTT. Its protein product is CATSYGGSGGQPQHF.

The rearrangement uses TRBV18 and TRBJ2-3; tentative D call: TRBD2 (6 bases). Trimming removed 1 base from V and 2 bases from J, with 19 bases in between. The length of the CDR3 is 18 residues. The germline CDR1 and CDR2 sequences are KGHSH and LQKENI. CDR3 amino acids: CASSPRFGGTLNTDTQYF. In nucleotides, the CDR3 is TGTGCCAGCTCACCACGTTTCGGCGGGACCCTCAACACAGATACGCAGTATTTT. Full variable domain (missing parts from reference TRBV18 and TRBJ2-3): NAGVMQNPRHLVRRRGQEARLRCSPMKGHSHVYWYRQLPEEGLKFMVYLQKENIIDESGMPKERFSAEFPKEGPSILRIQQVVRGDSAAYFCASSPRFGGTLNTDTQYFGPGTRLTVL.

This chain joins TRBV7-6 and TRBJ2-6; 12 positions match TRBD2. Germline trimming cut 4 bases from V and 3 bases from J; bases unmatched to any gene: 4. The CDR3 is 17 amino acids. CDR1 is SGHVS and CDR2 is FNYEAQ in the germline V gene. The CDR3 bases are TGTGCCAGCAGCTCGACTAGCGGGGGATATGGGGCCAACGTCCTGACTTTC. Translated, it gives CASSSTSGGYGANVLTF.

The J gene is TRBJ1-6, the V gene TRBV28; tentative D call: TRBD1 (5 bases). The germline V gene encodes CDR1 MDHEN and CDR2 SYDVKM. The CDR3 contains 14 residues. The V and J ends lost 7 bases and 8 bases respectively, with 15 bases between them. The CDR3 DNA follows: TGTGCCAGCACCGCAAGGAGCAGGGATTCACCCCTCCACTTT. Its protein is CASTARSRDSPLHF.